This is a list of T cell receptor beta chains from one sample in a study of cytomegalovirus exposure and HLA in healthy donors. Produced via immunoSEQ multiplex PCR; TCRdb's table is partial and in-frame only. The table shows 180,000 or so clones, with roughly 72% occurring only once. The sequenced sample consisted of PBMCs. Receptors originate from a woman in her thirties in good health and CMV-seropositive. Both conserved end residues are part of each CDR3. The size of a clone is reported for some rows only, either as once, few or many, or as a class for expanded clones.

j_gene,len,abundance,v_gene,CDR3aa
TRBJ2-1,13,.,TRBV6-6,CASSYVAGEGEFF
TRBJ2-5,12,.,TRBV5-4,CASSLPAETQYF
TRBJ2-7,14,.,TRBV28,CASSRRGRAYEQYF
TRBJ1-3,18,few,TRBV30,CAWSVSRTFKSSGNTIYF
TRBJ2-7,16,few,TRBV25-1,CASSDPQIQGTYEQYF
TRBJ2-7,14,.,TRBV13,CASSSGTGAYEQYF
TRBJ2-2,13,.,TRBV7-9,CASSFAGTGELFF
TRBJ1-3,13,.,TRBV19,CASSEDLENTIYF
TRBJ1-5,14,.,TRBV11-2,CASSLDGGGQPQHF
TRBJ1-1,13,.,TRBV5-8,CASSLGMDREAFF
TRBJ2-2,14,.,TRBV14,CASSQDPTGGELFF
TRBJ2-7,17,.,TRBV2,CASTWTSGRDLTYEQYF
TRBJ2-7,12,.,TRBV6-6,CASSPGLYEQYF
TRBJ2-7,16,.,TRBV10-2,CASSDLSGGQRDEQYF
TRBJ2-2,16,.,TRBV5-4,CASSLVLGARTGELFF
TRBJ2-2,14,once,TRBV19,CASSSRGNTGELFF
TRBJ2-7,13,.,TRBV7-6,CASSPPGTYEQYF
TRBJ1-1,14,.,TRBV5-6,CASSLDEGATEAFF
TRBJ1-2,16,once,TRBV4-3,CASSQGRKGSIYGYTF
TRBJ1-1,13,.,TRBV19,CASTDDMNTEAFF
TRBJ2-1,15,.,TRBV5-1,CASSLGGSGNNEQFF
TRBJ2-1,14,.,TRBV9,CASSVSGTNNEQFF
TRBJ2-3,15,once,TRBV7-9,CASNGNAAGTDTQYF
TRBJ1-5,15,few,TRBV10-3,CAISESGRGRQPQHF
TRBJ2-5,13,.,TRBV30,CAWSGGAWETQYF
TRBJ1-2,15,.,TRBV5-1,CASSWEQGYNYGYTF
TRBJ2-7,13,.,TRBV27,CASSRGRGYEQYF
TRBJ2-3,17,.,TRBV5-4,CASSPGTSGRNTDTQYF
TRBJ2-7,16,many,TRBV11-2,CASSLSGALVYYEQYF
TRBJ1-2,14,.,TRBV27,CASSLDRAGYGYTF
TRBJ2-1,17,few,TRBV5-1,CASSLGLLAGVGNEQFF
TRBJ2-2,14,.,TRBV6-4,CASSATETTGELFF
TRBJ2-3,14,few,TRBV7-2,CASSFGQGTDTQYF
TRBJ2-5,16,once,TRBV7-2,CASSSEGTGDVETQYF
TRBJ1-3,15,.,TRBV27,CASSRGGSSGDTIYF
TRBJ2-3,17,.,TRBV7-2,CASSSRGLAGRTDTQYF
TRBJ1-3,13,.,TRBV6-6,CAIGQPSGNTIYF
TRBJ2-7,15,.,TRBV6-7,CASLKTGNRKFEQYF
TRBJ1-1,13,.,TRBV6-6,CASSFTGGTEAFF
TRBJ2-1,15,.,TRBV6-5,CASRVAGGRWNEQFF
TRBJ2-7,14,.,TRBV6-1,CASSEVLGRNEQYF
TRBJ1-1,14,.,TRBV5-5,CASSLLYANTEAFF
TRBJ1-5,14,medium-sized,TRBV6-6,CASRNGQAYQPQHF
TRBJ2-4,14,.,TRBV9,CASSVGGDGDIQYF
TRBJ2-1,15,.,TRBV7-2,CASSFPGGGDNEQFF